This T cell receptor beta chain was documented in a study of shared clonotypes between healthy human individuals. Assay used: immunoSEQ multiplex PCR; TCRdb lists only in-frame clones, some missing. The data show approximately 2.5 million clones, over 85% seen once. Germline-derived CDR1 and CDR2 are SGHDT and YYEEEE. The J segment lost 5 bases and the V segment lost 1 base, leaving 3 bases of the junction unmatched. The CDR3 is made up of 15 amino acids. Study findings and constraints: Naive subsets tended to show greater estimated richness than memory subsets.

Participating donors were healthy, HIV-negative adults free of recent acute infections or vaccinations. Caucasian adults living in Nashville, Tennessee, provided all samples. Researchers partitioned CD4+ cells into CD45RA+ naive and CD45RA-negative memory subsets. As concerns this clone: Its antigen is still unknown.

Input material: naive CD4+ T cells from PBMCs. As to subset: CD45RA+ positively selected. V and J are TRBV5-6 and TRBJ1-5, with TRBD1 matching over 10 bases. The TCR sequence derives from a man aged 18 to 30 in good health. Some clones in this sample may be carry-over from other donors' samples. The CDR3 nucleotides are TGTGCCAGCAGCTTGCGGACAGGGGGATATCAGCCCCAGCATTTT. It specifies CASSLRTGGYQPQHF. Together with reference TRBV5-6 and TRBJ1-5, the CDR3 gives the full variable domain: DAGVTQSPTHLIKTRGQQVTLRCSPKSGHDTVSWYQQALGQGPQFIFQYYEEEERQRGNFPDRFSGHQFPNYSSELNVNALLLGDSALYLCASSLRTGGYQPQHFGDGTRLSIL.